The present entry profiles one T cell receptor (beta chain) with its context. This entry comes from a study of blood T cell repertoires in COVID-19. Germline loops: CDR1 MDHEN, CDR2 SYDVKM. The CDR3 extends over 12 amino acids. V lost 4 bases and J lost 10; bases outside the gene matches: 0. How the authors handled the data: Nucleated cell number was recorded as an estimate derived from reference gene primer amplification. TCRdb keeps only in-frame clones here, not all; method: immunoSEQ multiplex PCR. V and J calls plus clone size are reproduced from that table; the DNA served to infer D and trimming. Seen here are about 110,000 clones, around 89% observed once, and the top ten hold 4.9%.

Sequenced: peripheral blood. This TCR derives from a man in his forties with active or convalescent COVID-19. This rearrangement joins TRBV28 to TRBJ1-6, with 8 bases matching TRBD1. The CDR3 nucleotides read TGTGCCAGCAGTTCAGGGGGCTCACCCCTCCACTTT. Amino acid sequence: CASSSGGSPLHF.